This T cell receptor beta chain was sequenced in a study of blood T cell repertoires in COVID-19. For the study at large: From the United States, Italy and Spain came samples of acute and convalescent COVID-19.

Under the authors' procedure: By means of reference gene primer amplification, nucleated cell counts were estimated. Sequencing used immunoSEQ multiplex PCR; TCRdb keeps in-frame clones, though not all of them. That table furnishes V, J and clone size, whereas the DNA furnished D and trimming. This table has around 80,000 clones, over 70% appearing once. V gave up 3 bases and J gave up 5 bases; unmatched junction bases: 9. The germline CDR1 and CDR2 sequences are SGHTA and FQGNSA. The CDR3 extends over 15 amino acids. V usage is TRBV7-2 and J usage is TRBJ1-2; 7 positions agree with TRBD1. This TCR was sampled from a man over 45 with active or convalescent COVID-19. The sequencing input was peripheral blood. CDR3 residues: CASSFDRQGVYGYTF. The DNA for the CDR3 is TGTGCCAGCAGCTTCGACCGACAGGGAGTTTATGGCTACACCTTC.